These 9 T cell receptor beta chains originate from one sample sequenced in a study of breast tumors, draining lymph nodes, adjacent tissues. A single record per CDR3 protein comes from TCRdb applying MiXCR to the multiplex PCR reads. The table includes roughly 20,000 distinct CDR3 sequences, 25% to 40% detected once. The sequenced sample consisted of breast tumor tissue. The receptors were gathered from a female donor with breast cancer. Some clones in this sample may be carry-over from other donors' samples.

This clonotype was recorded at least ten times. The rearrangement uses TRBV7-6 and TRBJ2-5; D perhaps matches TRBD2 (6 bases). V was cut by 3 bases and J by 5 bases, with 19 bases left in between. Germline lookup yields CDR1 SGHVS and CDR2 FNYEAQ. The CDR3 is 16 amino acids. The CDR3 protein is CASSFHQAGPRETQYF. CDR3 DNA: TGTGCCAGCAGCTTCCATCAAGCGGGTCCCCGGGAGACCCAGTACTTC.

This clonotype has at least ten counts. The genes are TRBV20-1 and TRBJ2-1, with 10 bases fitting TRBD2. There are 17 residues in the CDR3. CDR1 is DFQATT, CDR2 SNEGSKA, per germline (reference sequence). Losses at the gene ends were 5 bases for V and 2 bases for J; bases not matched to a gene: 12. The CDR3 loop reads CSALPGSGRGTYNEQFF. Here the CDR3 DNA reads TGCAGTGCTCTCCCCGGGAGCGGGAGGGGGACCTACAATGAGCAGTTCTTC.

This clonotype was counted a few times. The V call is TRBV28, the J call TRBJ2-2; D might be TRBD2 (6 bases). In germline, CDR1 is MDHEN, CDR2 SYDVKM. Trimming took 6 bases from V and 5 from J, leaving 16 bases between them. CDR3 length: 15 residues. As DNA, the CDR3 is TGTGCCAGCAGGGAGGGTCCAGGGTGGACCGGGGAGCTGTTTTTT. This encodes CASREGPGWTGELFF.

This clonotype was picked up many times. The V call is TRBV10-2, the J call TRBJ1-5, with a weak D call TRBD1 (6 bases). Germline CDR1 and CDR2: WSHSY and SAAADI. There are 14 residues in the CDR3. Trimming removed 4 bases at V and 1 base at J, with 8 bases between. CDR3 protein: CASSGTGSNQPQHF. The DNA for the CDR3 is TGCGCCAGCAGTGGCACAGGGAGCAATCAGCCCCAGCATTTT.

This clonotype has a count of ten or more. The chain recombines TRBV24-1 with TRBJ2-1; a possible D gene is TRBD2 (5 bases). V lost 8 bases and J 8 bases, leaving 21 bases between the germline ends. Per the germline V gene, CDR1 is KGHDR and CDR2 is SFDVKD. CDR3 length: 15 residues. Here the CDR3 reads CATIGKRGIRDEQFF. CDR3 nucleotide sequence: TGTGCCACCATAGGTAAGCGAGGGATTCGTGATGAGCAGTTCTTC.

This clonotype turned up a few times. Possible read error: a much larger clone is one base away. The chain combines TRBV20-1 with TRBJ2-3, with 13 bases identical to TRBD2. Germline values: CDR1 DFQATT, CDR2 SNEGSKA (reference sequence). J gave up 7 bases and V 2 bases, and 3 bases lay outside the gene matches. The CDR3 covers 14 residues. CDR3 in amino acids: CSARTGLAGNTQYF. CDR3 DNA: TGCAGTGCTAGAACGGGACTAGCGGGGAATACGCAGTATTTT.

Many counts were recorded for this clonotype. The genes are TRBV12-3 or TRBV12-4 and TRBJ2-3, with D possibly TRBD2 on 6 matching bases. The CDR3 contains 12 residues. The V gene lost 3 bases and the J gene lost 5 bases, with 6 bases spanning the gap. CDR3 DNA sequence: TGTGCCAGCAGTTTGGGGGGAGATACGCAGTATTTT. This gives the protein CASSLGGDTQYF.

This clonotype has a count of ten or more. The chain carries TRBV9 and TRBJ2-1, with 11 bases aligning to TRBD2. There are 16 residues in the CDR3. Germline CDR1 reads SGDLS; CDR2 reads YYNGEE. Germline trimming cut 0 bases from V and 7 bases from J; bases unmatched to any gene: 6. The CDR3 nucleotides read TGTGCCAGCAGCGTAGTAGCGGGAGGGCAGGGGAATGAGCAGTTCTTC. Its translation: CASSVVAGGQGNEQFF.

In its sample, this clonotype was seen many times. The V call is TRBV7-3, the J call TRBJ1-3; no clear D gene. CDR3 length: 11 amino acids. Germline V CDR1 and CDR2: SGHTA, FQGTGA. The ends were cut back, 5 bases at V and 8 bases at J, with 7 bases in the middle. The DNA of the CDR3 is TGTGCCAGCAGCCCCCCGCACACCATATATTTT. Protein sequence: CASSPPHTIYF.